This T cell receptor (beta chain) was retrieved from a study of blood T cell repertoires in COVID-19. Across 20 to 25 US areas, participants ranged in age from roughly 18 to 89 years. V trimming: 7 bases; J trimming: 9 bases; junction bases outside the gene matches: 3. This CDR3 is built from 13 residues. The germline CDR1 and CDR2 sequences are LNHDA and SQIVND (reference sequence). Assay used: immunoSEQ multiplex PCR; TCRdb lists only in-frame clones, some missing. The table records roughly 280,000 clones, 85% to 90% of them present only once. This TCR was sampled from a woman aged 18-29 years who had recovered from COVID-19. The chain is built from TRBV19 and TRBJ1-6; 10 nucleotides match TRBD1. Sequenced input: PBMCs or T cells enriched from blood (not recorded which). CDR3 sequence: CASTRDRGSPLHF. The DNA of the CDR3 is TGTGCCAGTACCCGGGACAGGGGTTCACCCCTCCACTTT.